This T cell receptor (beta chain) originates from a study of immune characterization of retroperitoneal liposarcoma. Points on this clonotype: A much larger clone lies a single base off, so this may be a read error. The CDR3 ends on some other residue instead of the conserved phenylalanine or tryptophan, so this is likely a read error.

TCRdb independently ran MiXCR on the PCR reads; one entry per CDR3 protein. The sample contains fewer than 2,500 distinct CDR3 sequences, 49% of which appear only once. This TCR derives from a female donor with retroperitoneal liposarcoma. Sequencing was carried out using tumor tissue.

The CDR3 loop is CASSLELASAYNEQFL. In DNA, the CDR3 is TGTGCCAGCAGCTTAGAGTTAGCTTCAGCCTACAATGAGCAGTTCTTA. The gene calls are TRBV7-6 and TRBJ2-5; D not certain. The J call could be wrong; TRBJ2-1 is a better fit for the DNA end. The CDR3 covers 16 residues. Germline-derived CDR1 and CDR2 are SGHVS and FNYEAQ.